Sequencing of this TCR beta chain was carried out in a study of T cell responses to AZD1222 COVID-19 vaccine. Regarding the study as a whole: Two AZD1222 administrations were followed by greater Spike-specific TCR breadth and depth. Baseline serostatus was positive in only a handful of AZD1222 recipients.

As regards this clone: As yet, its antigen is unknown.

Trimming left V 1 base short and J 7 bases short, with 10 bases between. Germline CDR1 reads MDHEN; CDR2 reads SYDVKM. The CDR3 totals 13 residues. Using immunoSEQ multiplex PCR, the repertoire was profiled, and TCRdb retains in-frame clones only, with some absent. The table includes about 110,000 clones, more than 70% detected once. Sequenced material: peripheral blood, taken on day 0 of MenACWY control vaccination. The source is an adult in good health. The genes are TRBV28 and TRBJ1-2; unclear D gene. CDR3 residues: CASSLSAAGGYTF. For the CDR3, the DNA is TGTGCCAGCAGTTTATCGGCCGCTGGTGGCTACACCTTC.